This T cell receptor beta chain is from a study of beta chain features in type 1 diabetes. As for the study in general: Healthy donors resembled patients in age, gender and cell yields.

The study, taken as a whole, reports: VDJ junctions sequenced from type 1 diabetes patients showed fewer insertions and more deletions. For cells with high TCR expression, cDNA sequencing could yield over-representation.

Expressed TCRB transcripts were sequenced, since all the RNA that had been isolated was reverse transcribed. Sequencing used immunoSEQ multiplex PCR; TCRdb keeps in-frame clones, though not all of them. This table holds about 140,000 clones, over 8% found once. This clone has just a few counts. Its matching antigen is unknown. Material: central memory CD4+ T cells from blood. The origin of this receptor is a woman in her forties in good health.

The CDR3 DNA reads as TGTGCCATCAGTGGTGCGCCGGGACAGGGGTCGAACTATGGCTACACCTTC. It yields the protein CAISGAPGQGSNYGYTF. The V and J genes are TRBV10-3 and TRBJ1-2; 10 bases fit TRBD1. This CDR3 has 17 amino acids. V shed 4 bases and J 2 bases; nucleotides not matched to a gene: 10. Germline loops: CDR1 ENHRY, CDR2 SYGVKD.